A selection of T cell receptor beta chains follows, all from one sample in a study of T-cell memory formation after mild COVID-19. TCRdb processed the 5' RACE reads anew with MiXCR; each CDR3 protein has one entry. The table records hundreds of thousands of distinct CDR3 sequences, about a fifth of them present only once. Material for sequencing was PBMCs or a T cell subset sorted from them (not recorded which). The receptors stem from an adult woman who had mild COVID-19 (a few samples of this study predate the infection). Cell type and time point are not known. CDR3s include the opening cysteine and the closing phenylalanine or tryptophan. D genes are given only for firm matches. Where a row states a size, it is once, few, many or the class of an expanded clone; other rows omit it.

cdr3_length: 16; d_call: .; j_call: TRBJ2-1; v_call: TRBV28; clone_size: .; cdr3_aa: CASSSPDGSLYNEQFF; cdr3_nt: TGTGCCAGCAGTTCCCCGGATGGCAGTCTTTACAATGAGCAGTTCTTC
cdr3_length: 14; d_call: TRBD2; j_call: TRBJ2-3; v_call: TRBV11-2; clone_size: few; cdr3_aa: CASSLVTSGYTQYF; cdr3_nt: TGTGCCAGCAGCTTAGTGACTAGCGGCTATACGCAGTATTTT
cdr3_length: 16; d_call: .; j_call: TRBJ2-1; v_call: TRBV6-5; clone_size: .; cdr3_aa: CASSYSRQGFGNEQFF; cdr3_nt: TGTGCCAGCAGTTACTCGCGGCAGGGGTTTGGCAATGAGCAGTTCTTC
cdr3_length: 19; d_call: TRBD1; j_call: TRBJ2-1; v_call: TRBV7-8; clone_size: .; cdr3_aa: CASSLAVPVGTGPHNEQFF; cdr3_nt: TGTGCCAGCAGCTTAGCCGTCCCGGTCGGGACAGGGCCCCACAATGAGCAGTTCTTC
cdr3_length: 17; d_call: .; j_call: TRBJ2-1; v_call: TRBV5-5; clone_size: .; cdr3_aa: CASSRRDAGLGEDEQFF; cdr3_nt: TGTGCCAGCAGCCGGCGGGACGCGGGACTGGGAGAGGATGAGCAGTTCTTC
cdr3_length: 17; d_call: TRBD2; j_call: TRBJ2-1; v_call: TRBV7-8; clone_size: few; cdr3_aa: CASSLASGGLSYNEQFF; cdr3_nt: TGTGCCAGCAGCTTAGCTAGCGGGGGGCTCTCCTACAATGAGCAGTTCTTC
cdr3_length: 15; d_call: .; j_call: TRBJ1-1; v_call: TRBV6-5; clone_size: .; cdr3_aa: CASSYSWTVNTEAFF; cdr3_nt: TGTGCCAGCAGTTACTCTTGGACAGTGAACACTGAAGCTTTCTTT
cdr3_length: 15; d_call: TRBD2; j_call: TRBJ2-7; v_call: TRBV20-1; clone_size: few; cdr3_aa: CSARSPGLGYYEQYF; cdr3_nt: TGCAGTGCTAGATCGCCGGGACTAGGGTATTACGAGCAGTACTTC
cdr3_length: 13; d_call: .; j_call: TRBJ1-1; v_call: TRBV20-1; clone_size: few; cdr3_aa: CRLIQGVGTEAFF; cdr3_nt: TGCAGACTGATACAGGGTGTGGGCACTGAAGCTTTCTTT
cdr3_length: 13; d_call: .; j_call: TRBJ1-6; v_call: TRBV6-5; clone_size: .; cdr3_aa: CASSYSSNSPLHF; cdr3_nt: TGTGCCAGCAGTTACTCGAGTAATTCACCCCTCCACTTT
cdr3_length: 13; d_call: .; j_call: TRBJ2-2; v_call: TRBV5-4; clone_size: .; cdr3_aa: CASRGGPTGELFF; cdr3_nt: TGTGCCAGCAGAGGGGGTCCCACCGGGGAGCTGTTTTTT
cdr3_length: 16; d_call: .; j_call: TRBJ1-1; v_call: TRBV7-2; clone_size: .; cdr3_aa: CASSLGFDLMNTEAFF; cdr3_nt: TGTGCCAGCAGCTTAGGCTTTGACCTTATGAACACTGAAGCTTTCTTT
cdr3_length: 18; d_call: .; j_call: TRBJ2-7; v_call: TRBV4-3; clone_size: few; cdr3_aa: CASSRGGDRHLASYEQYF; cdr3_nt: TGCGCCAGCAGCCGGGGAGGGGACAGACACTTAGCCTCCTACGAGCAGTACTTC
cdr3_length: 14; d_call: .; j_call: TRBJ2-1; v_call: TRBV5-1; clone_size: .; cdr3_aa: CASSLGLQYNEQFF; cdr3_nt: TGCGCCAGCAGCCTGGGACTTCAATACAATGAGCAGTTCTTC
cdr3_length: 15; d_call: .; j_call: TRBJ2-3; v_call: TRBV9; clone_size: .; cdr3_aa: CASSVSPSSTDTQYF; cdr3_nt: TGTGCCAGCAGCGTCTCCCCATCTAGCACAGATACGCAGTATTTT
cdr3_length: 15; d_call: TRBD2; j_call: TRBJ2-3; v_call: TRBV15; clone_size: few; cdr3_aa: CATLVAGGLTDTQYF; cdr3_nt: TGTGCCACCCTGGTAGCGGGCGGTCTGACAGATACGCAGTATTTT
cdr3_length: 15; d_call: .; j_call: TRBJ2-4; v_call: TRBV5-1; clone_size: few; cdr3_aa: CASSLFGNAKNIQYF; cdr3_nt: TGCGCCAGCAGCTTATTCGGTAACGCCAAAAACATTCAGTACTTC
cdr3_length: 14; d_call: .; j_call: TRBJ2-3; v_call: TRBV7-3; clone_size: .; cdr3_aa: CASSLWGSGDTQYF; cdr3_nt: TGTGCCAGCAGCTTATGGGGGAGCGGAGATACGCAGTATTTT
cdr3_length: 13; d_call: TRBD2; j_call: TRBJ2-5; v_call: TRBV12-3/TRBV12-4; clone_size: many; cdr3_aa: CASSLTSRETQYF; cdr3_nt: TGTGCCAGCAGTTTGACTAGCAGAGAGACCCAGTACTTC
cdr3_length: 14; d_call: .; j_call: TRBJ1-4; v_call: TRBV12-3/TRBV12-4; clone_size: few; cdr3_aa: CASSFRRIWGKLFF; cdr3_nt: TGTGCCAGCAGTTTTAGGAGGATCTGGGGAAAACTGTTTTTT
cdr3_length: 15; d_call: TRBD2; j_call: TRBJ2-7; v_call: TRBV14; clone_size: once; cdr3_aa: CASSQQSGGIYEQYF; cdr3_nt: TGTGCCAGCAGCCAGCAAAGCGGGGGGATCTACGAGCAGTACTTC
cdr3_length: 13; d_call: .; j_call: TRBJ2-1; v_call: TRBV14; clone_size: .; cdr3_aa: CASSQGGVGNQFF; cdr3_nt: TGTGCCAGCAGCCAAGGGGGTGTAGGGAATCAGTTCTTC
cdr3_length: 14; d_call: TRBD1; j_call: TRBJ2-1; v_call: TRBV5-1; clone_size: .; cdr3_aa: CASSLETGGNEQFF; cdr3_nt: TGCGCCAGCAGCTTAGAGACAGGGGGGAATGAGCAGTTCTTC
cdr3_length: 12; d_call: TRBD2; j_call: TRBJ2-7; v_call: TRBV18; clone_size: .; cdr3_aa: CATRGEPYEQYF; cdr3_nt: TGTGCCACCCGGGGGGAACCCTACGAGCAGTACTTC
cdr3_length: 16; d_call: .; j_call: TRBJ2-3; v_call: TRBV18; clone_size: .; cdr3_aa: CASSPPLGQGTDTQYF; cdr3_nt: TGTGCCAGCTCACCCCCTCTGGGGCAGGGCACAGATACGCAGTATTTT
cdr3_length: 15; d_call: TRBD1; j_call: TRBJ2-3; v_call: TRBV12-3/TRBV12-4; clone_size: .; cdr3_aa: CASSYDRGPTDTQYF; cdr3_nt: TGTGCCAGCAGTTACGACAGGGGGCCTACAGATACGCAGTATTTT
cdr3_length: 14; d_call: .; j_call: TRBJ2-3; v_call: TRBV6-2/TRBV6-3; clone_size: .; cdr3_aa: CASSYVLYTDTQYF; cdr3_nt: TGTGCCAGCAGTTATGTCCTTTACACAGATACGCAGTATTTT
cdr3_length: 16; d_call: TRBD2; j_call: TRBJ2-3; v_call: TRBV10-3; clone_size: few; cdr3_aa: CAISPWTSGSAPTQYF; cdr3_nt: TGTGCCATCAGCCCTTGGACTAGCGGGAGCGCCCCTACGCAGTATTTT
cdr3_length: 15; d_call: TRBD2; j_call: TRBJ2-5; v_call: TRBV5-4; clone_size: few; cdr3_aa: CASSPVAGGRETQYF; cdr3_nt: TGTGCCAGCAGCCCGGTAGCGGGAGGGAGGGAGACCCAGTACTTC
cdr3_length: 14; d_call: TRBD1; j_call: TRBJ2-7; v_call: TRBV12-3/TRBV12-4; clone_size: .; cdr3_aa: CASSFTEGAYEQYF; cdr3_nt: TGTGCCAGCAGTTTTACTGAGGGGGCATACGAGCAGTACTTC
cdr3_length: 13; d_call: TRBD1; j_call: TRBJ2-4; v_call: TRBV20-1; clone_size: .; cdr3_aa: CSARAGTDFQQYF; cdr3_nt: TGCAGTGCTAGGGCCGGGACAGATTTTCAACAGTACTTC
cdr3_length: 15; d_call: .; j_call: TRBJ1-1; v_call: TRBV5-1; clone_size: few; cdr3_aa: CASSPTGYGDTEAFF; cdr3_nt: TGCGCCAGCAGCCCTACAGGTTACGGGGACACTGAAGCTTTCTTT
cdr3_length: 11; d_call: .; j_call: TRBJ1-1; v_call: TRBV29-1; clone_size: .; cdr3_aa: CTTEQNTEAFF; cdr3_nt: TGCACCACGGAACAGAACACTGAAGCTTTCTTT
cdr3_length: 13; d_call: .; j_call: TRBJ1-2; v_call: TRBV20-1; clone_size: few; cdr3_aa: CSAGRRGANGYTF; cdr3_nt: TGCAGTGCCGGCAGACGCGGTGCGAATGGCTACACCTTC
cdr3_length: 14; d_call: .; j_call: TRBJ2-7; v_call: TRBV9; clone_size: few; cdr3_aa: CASSVGQGTYEQYF; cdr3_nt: TGTGCCAGCAGCGTAGGGCAGGGGACCTACGAGCAGTACTTC
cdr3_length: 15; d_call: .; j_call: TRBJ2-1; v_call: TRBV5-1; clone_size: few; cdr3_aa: CASSLGFDSYNEQFF; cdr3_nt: TGCGCCAGCAGCCTGGGATTCGACTCCTACAATGAGCAGTTCTTC
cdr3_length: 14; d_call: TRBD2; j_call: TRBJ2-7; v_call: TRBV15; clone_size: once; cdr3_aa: CATSRGLAGAEQYF; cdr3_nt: TGTGCCACCAGCAGGGGACTAGCGGGGGCTGAGCAGTACTTC
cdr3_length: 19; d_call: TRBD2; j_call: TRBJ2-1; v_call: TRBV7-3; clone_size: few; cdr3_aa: CASSSSGLAGEGGVGEQFF; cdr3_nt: TGTGCCAGCAGCTCGTCTGGACTAGCGGGAGAGGGGGGTGTCGGTGAGCAGTTCTTC
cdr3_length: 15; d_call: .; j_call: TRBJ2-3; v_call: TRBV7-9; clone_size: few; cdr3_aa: CASSLTAVITDTQYF; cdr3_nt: TGTGCCAGCAGCTTAACGGCAGTTATAACAGATACGCAGTATTTT
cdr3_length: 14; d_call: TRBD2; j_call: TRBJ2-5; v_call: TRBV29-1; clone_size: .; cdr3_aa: CSVDLAGLIKTQYF; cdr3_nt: TGCAGCGTTGATTTAGCGGGGTTGATCAAGACCCAGTACTTC
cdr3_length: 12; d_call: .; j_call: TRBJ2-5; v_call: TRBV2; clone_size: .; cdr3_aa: CASMDSQETQYF; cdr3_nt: TGTGCCAGCATGGACAGCCAAGAGACCCAGTACTTC
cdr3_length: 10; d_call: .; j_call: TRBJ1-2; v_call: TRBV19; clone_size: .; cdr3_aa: CASSSGPHTF; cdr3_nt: TGTGCCAGTAGTTCGGGGCCTCACACCTTC
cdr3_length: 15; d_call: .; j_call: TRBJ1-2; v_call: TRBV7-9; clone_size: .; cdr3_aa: CALTGFGRTVYGYTF; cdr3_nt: TGTGCCCTCACCGGGTTCGGGCGAACTGTCTATGGCTACACCTTC
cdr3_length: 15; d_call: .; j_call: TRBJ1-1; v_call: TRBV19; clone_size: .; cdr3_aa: CASSIGPYRATEAFF; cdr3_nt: TGTGCCAGTAGTATAGGTCCTTACCGGGCCACTGAAGCTTTCTTT
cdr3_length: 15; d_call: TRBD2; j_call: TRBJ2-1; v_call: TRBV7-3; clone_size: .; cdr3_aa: CASSRTSGSGDEQFF; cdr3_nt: TGTGCCAGCAGCCGAACTAGCGGGAGTGGCGATGAGCAGTTCTTC
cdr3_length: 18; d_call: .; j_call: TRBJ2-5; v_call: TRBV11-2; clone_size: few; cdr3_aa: CASSLQGAAGLQGETQYF; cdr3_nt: TGTGCCAGCAGCTTGCAAGGCGCGGCAGGTCTTCAAGGGGAGACCCAGTACTTC
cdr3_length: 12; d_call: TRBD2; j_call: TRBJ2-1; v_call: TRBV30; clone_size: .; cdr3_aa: CAWSPTSDEQFF; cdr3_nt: TGTGCCTGGAGTCCAACTAGCGATGAGCAGTTCTTC
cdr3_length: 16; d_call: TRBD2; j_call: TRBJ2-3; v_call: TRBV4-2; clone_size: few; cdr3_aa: CASSPAGTSGRDTQYF; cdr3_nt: TGTGCCAGCAGCCCCGCCGGGACTAGCGGGAGGGATACGCAGTATTTT
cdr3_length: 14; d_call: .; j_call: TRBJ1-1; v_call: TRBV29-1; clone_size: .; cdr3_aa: CSVRSRHTDTEAFF; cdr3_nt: TGCAGCGTCCGTTCGAGGCACACGGACACTGAAGCTTTCTTT
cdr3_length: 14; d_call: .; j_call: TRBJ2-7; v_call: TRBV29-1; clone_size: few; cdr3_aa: CSVDTQGPPYEQYF; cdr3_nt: TGCAGCGTTGATACGCAGGGACCTCCCTACGAGCAGTACTTC
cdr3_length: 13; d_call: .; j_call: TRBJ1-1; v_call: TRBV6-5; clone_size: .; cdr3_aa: CASIQRGYTEAFF; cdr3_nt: TGTGCCAGCATCCAACGTGGGTACACTGAAGCTTTCTTT
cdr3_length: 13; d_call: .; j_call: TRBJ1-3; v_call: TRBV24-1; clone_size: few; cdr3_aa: CATSAEVGNTIYF; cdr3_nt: TGTGCCACCTCAGCCGAAGTTGGAAACACCATATATTTT
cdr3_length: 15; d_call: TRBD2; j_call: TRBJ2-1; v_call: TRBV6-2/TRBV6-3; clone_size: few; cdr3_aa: CASSYSGTRPGEQFF; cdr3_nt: TGTGCCAGCAGTTACTCCGGGACTAGGCCCGGTGAGCAGTTCTTC
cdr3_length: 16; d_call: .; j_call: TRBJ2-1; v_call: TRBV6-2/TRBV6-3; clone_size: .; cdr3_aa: CASSRLADSRYNEQFF; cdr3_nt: TGTGCCAGCAGCAGATTAGCGGATTCTAGGTACAATGAGCAGTTCTTC